This T cell receptor (beta chain) is drawn from a study of CD8 T cells in ankylosing spondylitis (dated by TCRdb to 2016 to 2017). About the investigation overall: The study profiled T cell receptor beta repertoires in healthy donors and ankylosing spondylitis patients to find disease-linked TCR variants. The whole study cohort included 85 to 120 healthy donors and about two dozen ankylosing spondylitis patients. Samples of peripheral blood were taken, and for ankylosing spondylitis patients, synovial fluid was collected as well.

As regards this clonotype: No antigen is known for it. No base quality information exists; no much larger clone differs at one position.

The instrument was an Illumina HiSeq 2500. TCR beta libraries were prepared by quantitative 5'-RACE with molecular barcodes. The published analysis was carried out like this. A new computational method, built on a probabilistic model of VDJ rearrangement, was used to identify disease-linked TCR variants. The raw public data were reprocessed by TCRdb itself: fastp quality trimming at Q25, MiXCR clonotype calling, in-frame beta chains only. Under each unique CDR3 protein, matching rows form one entry showing the most common genes and DNA. The authors' filters were not applied to this entry. A total of around 540,000 distinct CDR3 sequences appear in this sample, more than 9.5% of them only once. The ten largest clones take up approximately 6.3% of the sample. On the study overall, not on this receptor specifically: The disease-linked clones were reported as significantly enriched in matched synovial fluid samples from ankylosing spondylitis patients. A TCR beta motif of fewer than 10 highly homologous amino acid variants appeared characteristic of blood from ankylosing spondylitis patients. In peripheral blood, the disease-linked clones were found at relatively low frequencies and had a CD8+ phenotype. Some TCR beta motif variants had previously been reported in synovial fluid and blood of reactive arthritis patients, which suggested common disease-initiation mechanisms.

The CDR3 contains 16 residues, cysteine and phenylalanine counted. Only the CDR3 portion is preserved as DNA: 48 bases, with reading frame beginning at the first base. Looking up the germline V gene yields CDR1 LGHNT and CDR2 FRNRAP. V is cut back by 3 bases and J by 6 bases, with 6 bases in the junction unmatched. The receptor chain draws on TRBV12-5 and TRBJ2-3; 13 bases in the junction line up with TRBD2. The source is a male donor with ankylosing spondylitis. What was sequenced was blood, either unsorted or a sorted T cell fraction (not recorded which). The bases are TGTGCTAGTGGTTTAGGACTAGCGGGAGTCGGTGATACGCAGTATTTT. The resulting protein is CASGLGLAGVGDTQYF.